This T cell receptor beta chain was sequenced during a study of graft-versus-host responses after intestinal transplantation. General study findings and limits: Investigators detected GvH clones in recipient marrow, with some emerging earlier in ileum or blood. Allografts from individuals with graft-donor T cell macrochimerism displayed high graft-versus-host to host-versus-graft clonal ratios.

Germline lookup yields CDR1 MGHDK and CDR2 SYGVNS. This CDR3 contains 15 residues. The V gene end was trimmed by 7 bases and the J gene end by 0 bases; junction bases not matched to a gene: 5. The method was immunoSEQ multiplex PCR; TCRdb's version includes in-frame clones alone and lacks a portion of them. The sample consists of about 39,000 clones, about 96% of them appearing once. As regards this clone: What it binds is not known.

The chain combines TRBV25-1 with TRBJ2-1, with 8 bases matching TRBD2. The sequence derives from a human donor who was the organ donor for an intestinal transplant. The source material was unstimulated CD8+ T cells sorted from spleen or lymph node cells, sampled before transplant. The CDR3 loop reads CASTLAGPSYNEQFF. In DNA, the CDR3 is TGTGCCAGCACTTTAGCGGGGCCCTCCTACAATGAGCAGTTCTTC.